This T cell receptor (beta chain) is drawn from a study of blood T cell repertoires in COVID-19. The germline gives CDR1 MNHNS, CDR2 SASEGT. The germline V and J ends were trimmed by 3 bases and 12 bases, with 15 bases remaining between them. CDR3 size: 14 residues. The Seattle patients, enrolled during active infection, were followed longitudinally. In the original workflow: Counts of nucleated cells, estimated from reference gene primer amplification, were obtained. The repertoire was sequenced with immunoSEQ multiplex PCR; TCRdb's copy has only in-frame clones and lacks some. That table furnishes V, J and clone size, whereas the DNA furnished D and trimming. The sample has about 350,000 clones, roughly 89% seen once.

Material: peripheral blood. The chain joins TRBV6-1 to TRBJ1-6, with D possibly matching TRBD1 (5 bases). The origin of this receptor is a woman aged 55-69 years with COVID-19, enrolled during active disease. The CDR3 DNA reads TGTGCCAGCAGTGATTGGGGGGTTTTAGAACCCCTCCACTTT. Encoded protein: CASSDWGVLEPLHF.